This T cell receptor beta chain was identified in a study of T cell repertoires in cytomegalovirus infection. This CDR3 spans 14 amino acids. Germline values: CDR1 MNHEY, CDR2 SVGAGI. Between the trimmed V and J ends, which lost 0 bases and 2 bases, there was a span of 8 bases. Remarks on this clonotype: The antigen remains unidentified.

TCRdb fed the reads into MiXCR, producing one record per CDR3 protein. The table shows about 700,000 distinct CDR3 sequences, with about 30% occurring only once. The sample was cultured PBMCs, taken from culture after CMV antigen stimulation. V is TRBV6-5 and J is TRBJ2-7; possibly TRBD2 for D (6 bases). This clonotype was obtained from a human donor in good health (CMV status not recorded). Some clones in this sample may be carry-over from other donors' samples. The CDR3 DNA reads TGTGCCAGCAGTTACTCTAGCGGAGCCTACGAGCAGTACTTC. Residues: CASSYSSGAYEQYF.